This T cell receptor (beta chain) stems from a study of CD4 T cells in relation to SARS-CoV-2 and coronaviruses. The junction had 4 bases not matched to a gene; V was cut back by 0 bases and J by 4 bases. The germline V gene has CDR1 SGHDT and CDR2 YYEEEE. CDR3 length: 15 residues. Measured with immunoSEQ multiplex PCR; TCRdb has only the in-frame clones, and not every one. The table records 20,000 to 25,000 clones, about 80% of them present only once. CD4+ T cells from unexposed donors were obtained before the COVID-19 pandemic (2011-2018). After about 10 days of culture, CD4+ T cells were isolated. With regard to this clone: Its specificity is unknown.

This chain links TRBV5-6 with TRBJ2-1, with 7 bases aligning to TRBD1. Sequencing was performed on CD4+ T cells from PBMCs, cultured in vitro. The sequence was collected from a human donor in good health. In DNA, the CDR3 is TGTGCCAGCAGCTTGGCCGGGACAGTTTACAATGAGCAGTTCTTC. This gives the protein CASSLAGTVYNEQFF.